This TCR beta chain was observed in a study of cytomegalovirus exposure and HLA in healthy donors. Trimming cost V 6 bases and J 4 bases, with 15 bases left between them. This CDR3 region has 14 residues. Germline V CDR1 and CDR2: MNHEY, SMNVEV (reference sequence). Assay: immunoSEQ multiplex PCR; the TCRdb copy retains only in-frame clones and omits some. Altogether around 300,000 clones are present, 65% to 90% being singletons, with the ten largest covering roughly 0.99%. The chain is built from TRBV27 and TRBJ1-2; D remains unclear. This receptor was taken from a young woman in good health and CMV-seronegative. The sequencing sample was made of PBMCs. The CDR3 coding sequence is TGTGCCAGCAGCAGCGACGGACGGGGCTATGGCTACACCTTC. Its translation: CASSSDGRGYGYTF.